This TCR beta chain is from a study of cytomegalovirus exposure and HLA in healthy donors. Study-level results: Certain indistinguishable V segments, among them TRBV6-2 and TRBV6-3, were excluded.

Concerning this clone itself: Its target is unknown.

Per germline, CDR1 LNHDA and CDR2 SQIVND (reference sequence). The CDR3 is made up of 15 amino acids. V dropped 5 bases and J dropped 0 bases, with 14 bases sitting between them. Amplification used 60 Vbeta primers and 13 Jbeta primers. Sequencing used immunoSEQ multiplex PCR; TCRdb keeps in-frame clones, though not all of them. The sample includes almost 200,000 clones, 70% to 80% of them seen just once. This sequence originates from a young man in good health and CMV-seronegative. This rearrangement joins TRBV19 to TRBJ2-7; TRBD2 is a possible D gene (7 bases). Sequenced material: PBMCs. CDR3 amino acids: CASSSVAGASYEQYF. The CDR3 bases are TGTGCCAGTAGTTCGGTCGCGGGGGCCTCCTACGAGCAGTACTTC.